This is a list of T cell receptor beta chains from one sample in a study of T-cell memory formation after mild COVID-19. TCRdb reprocessed the 5' RACE reads with MiXCR, giving one entry per CDR3 protein. The sample holds tens of thousands of distinct CDR3 sequences; around 10% are singletons and the top ten take roughly 22%. Sequenced input: PBMCs or a T cell subset sorted from them (not recorded which). These receptors were taken from a man aged 18 to 30 who had mild COVID-19 (a few samples of this study predate the infection). Cell type and time point are not known. CDR3s include the opening cysteine and the closing phenylalanine or tryptophan. A D gene is named only where the DNA matches it firmly. Size tells how often a clone was seen (once, few, many) or the class of an expanded clone, and some rows leave it out.

clone_size d_call j_call v_call cdr3_aa cdr3_nt
many NA TRBJ2-7 TRBV2 CASSLSPSYEQYF TGTGCCAGCAGTTTATCCCCCTCCTACGAGCAGTACTTC
NA NA TRBJ1-2 TRBV12-3/TRBV12-4 CASILDGVDYGYTF TGTGCCAGCATCTTAGACGGGGTTGACTATGGCTACACCTTC
few TRBD2 TRBJ2-2 TRBV3-1 CASSFGLASGELFF TGTGCCAGCAGCTTCGGACTAGCATCCGGGGAGCTGTTTTTT
NA NA TRBJ2-5 TRBV5-1 CASSGPLDETQYF TGCGCCAGCAGCGGCCCCCTCGATGAGACCCAGTACTTC
NA TRBD1 TRBJ1-4 TRBV7-9 CASSSYTGTGTTPTTNEKLFF TGTGCCAGCAGCTCTTACACCGGGACAGGGACTACCCCCACAACTAATGAAAAACTGTTTTTT
NA NA TRBJ2-5 TRBV29-1 CSVRTGRETQYF TGCAGCGTACGGACTGGACGAGAGACCCAGTACTTC
few NA TRBJ2-1 TRBV12-3/TRBV12-4 CASSLGGGLYNEQFF TGTGCCAGCAGTTTGGGTGGGGGCCTTTACAATGAGCAGTTCTTC
many NA TRBJ2-2 TRBV7-3 CASSLGVGTGELFF TGTGCCAGCAGCTTAGGGGTCGGCACCGGGGAGCTGTTTTTT
NA TRBD1 TRBJ2-3 TRBV29-1 CSVGWGSGQSTSTDTQYF TGCAGCGTGGGATGGGGTTCGGGACAGTCTACTAGCACAGATACGCAGTATTTT
NA NA TRBJ1-2 TRBV12-3/TRBV12-4 CASSLALGVGYTF TGTGCCAGCAGTTTAGCCCTCGGGGTTGGCTACACCTTC
NA NA TRBJ1-4 TRBV12-3/TRBV12-4 CASSPRLATNEKLFF TGTGCCAGCAGTCCCCGCCTTGCAACTAATGAAAAACTGTTTTTT
many TRBD2 TRBJ2-1 TRBV4-3 CASSQLNGGNEQFF TGCGCCAGCAGCCAACTTAACGGGGGGAATGAGCAGTTCTTC
NA NA TRBJ1-2 TRBV7-9 CASTLRADDGYTF TGTGCCAGCACCCTAAGGGCAGACGATGGCTACACCTTC
NA TRBD1 TRBJ1-6 TRBV20-1 CSARDRQGGSPLHF TGCAGTGCTAGAGATCGACAGGGAGGATCACCCCTCCACTTT
NA NA TRBJ2-1 TRBV20-1 CSARVSAGAEQFF TGCAGTGCAAGAGTCTCGGCAGGAGCTGAGCAGTTCTTC
many NA TRBJ2-2 TRBV24-1 CAAGRTDTGELFF TGTGCCGCTGGGCGGACAGACACCGGGGAGCTGTTTTTT
many NA TRBJ1-1 TRBV10-3 CAISESRTAMNTEAFF TGTGCCATCAGTGAGTCCAGGACAGCGATGAACACTGAAGCTTTCTTT
many NA TRBJ2-1 TRBV19 CASSIFQVGSYNEQFF TGTGCCAGTAGTATTTTCCAGGTCGGCTCCTACAATGAGCAGTTCTTC
few TRBD2 TRBJ2-2 TRBV3-1 CASSQGLVNTGELFF TGTGCCAGCAGCCAGGGACTAGTCAACACCGGGGAGCTGTTTTTT
few TRBD1 TRBJ2-5 TRBV6-1 CASSKQGDGKTQYF TGTGCCAGCAGCAAACAGGGGGACGGGAAGACCCAGTACTTC
many NA TRBJ2-3 TRBV29-1 CSVDYSYTDTQYF TGCAGCGTTGACTACAGCTACACAGATACGCAGTATTTT
few NA TRBJ2-2 TRBV2 CASSEQGFDTGELFF TGTGCCAGCAGCGAACAGGGATTTGACACCGGGGAGCTGTTTTTT
few NA TRBJ1-1 TRBV6-5 CASSRDPRTEAFF TGTGCCAGCAGCAGGGACCCCCGGACTGAAGCTTTCTTT
few NA TRBJ2-1 TRBV2 CASTGSGTTFYNEQFF TGTGCCAGCACGGGGTCCGGGACGACTTTCTACAATGAGCAGTTCTTC
many NA TRBJ1-1 TRBV3-1 CASSQVASNTEAFF TGTGCCAGCAGCCAAGTCGCATCAAACACTGAAGCTTTCTTT
NA TRBD1 TRBJ1-1 TRBV12-3/TRBV12-4 CASSLGQGAFF TGTGCCAGCAGTCTCGGACAGGGAGCTTTCTTT
many NA TRBJ2-5 TRBV5-1 CASSLGTTVQETQYF TGCGCCAGCAGCTTGGGGACTACGGTGCAAGAGACCCAGTACTTC
few TRBD1 TRBJ2-1 TRBV20-1 CSARAGTDYNEQFF TGCAGTGCTAGAGCCGGGACAGACTACAATGAGCAGTTCTTC
many TRBD1 TRBJ2-7 TRBV5-1 CASSSRLGTGGAYEQYF TGCGCCAGCAGCTCCCGCCTCGGGACAGGTGGAGCCTACGAGCAGTACTTC
NA NA TRBJ2-6 TRBV14 CASSPTEGAGSGANVLTF TGTGCCAGCAGCCCTACTGAGGGGGCGGGGTCTGGGGCCAACGTCCTGACTTTC
NA TRBD1 TRBJ2-1 TRBV5-1 CASSFGQAGEQFF TGCGCCAGCAGCTTCGGACAGGCTGGTGAGCAGTTCTTC
NA TRBD2 TRBJ2-7 TRBV29-1 CSVVRPSGGEQYF TGCAGCGTTGTCAGACCTAGCGGAGGCGAGCAGTACTTC
NA TRBD2 TRBJ2-5 TRBV12-3/TRBV12-4 CASSLQLAGAETQYF TGTGCCAGCAGTCTCCAACTAGCGGGGGCAGAGACCCAGTACTTC
NA NA TRBJ1-2 TRBV5-6 CASSPGQHYGYTF TGTGCCAGCAGCCCCGGACAGCACTATGGCTACACCTTC
NA TRBD2 TRBJ2-5 TRBV2 CASSGTSGGVGQETQYF TGTGCCAGCAGTGGGACTAGCGGGGGAGTAGGGCAAGAGACCCAGTACTTC
NA TRBD2 TRBJ2-5 TRBV11-2 CASSSTSPDGRETQYF TGTGCCAGCAGCTCCACATCACCGGACGGGAGGGAGACCCAGTACTTC
NA NA TRBJ1-1 TRBV7-7 CASSNDRNTEAFF TGTGCCAGCAGCAATGACAGGAACACTGAAGCTTTCTTT
NA NA TRBJ1-5 TRBV4-3 CASSQSSRDNNQPQHF TGCGCCAGCAGCCAGTCTTCCCGGGACAACAATCAGCCCCAGCATTTT
NA TRBD2 TRBJ2-1 TRBV28 CAIIAGGLYNEQFF TGTGCCATTATAGCGGGGGGCCTCTACAATGAGCAGTTCTTC
few NA TRBJ2-5 TRBV5-6 CASSFGRGAGETQYF TGTGCCAGCAGCTTCGGCCGGGGGGCCGGCGAGACCCAGTACTTC
many TRBD1 TRBJ2-1 TRBV7-9 CASSTRDSNQFF TGTGCCAGCAGCACAAGGGACAGCAATCAGTTCTTC
NA TRBD2 TRBJ2-7 TRBV4-2 CASSQDPPSGGTEQYF TGTGCCAGCAGCCAAGACCCCCCTAGCGGCGGGACCGAGCAGTACTTC
NA NA TRBJ2-2 TRBV29-1 CSVLTPNTGELFF TGCAGCGTCCTGACCCCGAACACCGGGGAGCTGTTTTTT
many NA TRBJ2-2 TRBV11-2 CASKPGGGAATGELFF TGTGCCAGCAAACCCGGTGGAGGGGCGGCCACCGGGGAGCTGTTTTTT
NA NA TRBJ1-2 TRBV15 CAVGRMEYGYTF TGTGCAGTGGGGCGGATGGAGTATGGCTACACCTTC
NA NA TRBJ1-1 TRBV7-3 CASSALRGSAEAFF TGTGCCAGCAGCGCCCTGAGGGGTTCGGCTGAAGCTTTCTTT
few TRBD1 TRBJ1-1 TRBV4-3 CASSHGTDYTEAFF TGCGCCAGCAGCCACGGGACAGACTACACTGAAGCTTTCTTT
few NA TRBJ2-2 TRBV4-3 CASSQDRRTGELFF TGCGCCAGCAGCCAAGATCGGAGGACCGGGGAGCTGTTTTTT
NA NA TRBJ2-1 TRBV30 CAWKLGGASYNEQFF TGTGCCTGGAAATTGGGGGGGGCGAGCTACAATGAGCAGTTCTTC
few NA TRBJ1-6 TRBV9 CASSVDPNSPLHF TGTGCCAGCAGCGTAGATCCCAATTCACCCCTCCACTTT
many TRBD1 TRBJ1-2 TRBV6-1 CASSERQGANYGYTF TGTGCCAGCAGTGAGCGGCAGGGGGCTAACTATGGCTACACCTTC